This T cell receptor (beta chain) originates from a study of shared clonotypes between healthy human individuals. Study-wide findings and caveats: Clonotype sharing among donors was expected to depend on sequencing depth.

There are 13 residues in the CDR3. Germline V CDR1 and CDR2: LNHDA, SQIVND (reference sequence). The germline V and J ends were trimmed by 6 bases and 1 base, with 9 bases remaining between them. Assay: immunoSEQ multiplex PCR; the TCRdb copy retains only in-frame clones and omits some. The sample holds some 680,000 clones, around 73% seen once. Of note for this clone: What it binds is unknown.

The sequencing input was memory CD4+ T cells sorted from blood. Described subset: CD45RA-negative fraction. This TCR derives from a woman between 25 and 40 years old in good health. This chain joins TRBV19 and TRBJ2-5; tentatively, D is TRBD1 (5 bases). The CDR3 region has the DNA TGTGCCAGTAGCAGACAGATCCAAGAGACCCAGTACTTC. This gives the protein CASSRQIQETQYF. Complete variable domain (other parts from reference TRBV19 and TRBJ2-5): DGGITQSPKYLFRKEGQNVTLSCEQNLNHDAMYWYRQDPGQGLRLIYYSQIVNDFQKGDIAEGYSVSREKKESFPLTVTSAQKNPTAFYLCASSRQIQETQYFGPGTRLLVL.